This TCR beta chain emerged from a study of control samples from healthy donors and cancer patients (TCRdb year 2020). Preparation of the library involved the immunoSEQ multiplex PCR assay. TCRdb retrieved this table from immuneACCESS and kept in-frame rearrangements only. Not all clones are present; in checked studies, unresolved V genes account for under half, and no reason is known for the remainder. This sample comprises 120,000 or so clones, approximately 92% of them detected only once. The ten largest clones add up to over 0.5% of the sample. On this clone itself: No cognate antigen has been identified for it. No base quality information exists; no much larger clone differs at one position.

V loses 1 base, J loses 5 bases, and the germline ends lie 10 bases apart. CDR1 and CDR2 (MNHEY, SVGAGI) derive from the germline V gene. Including the terminal cysteine and phenylalanine, the CDR3 comprises 14 residues. Only CDR3 DNA remains: 42 bases, in frame from the first base. Sequenced sample: PBMCs. This clonotype was sampled from an elderly man with head and neck cancer. In this chain, TRBV6-5 is recombined with TRBJ2-3; no D gene can be assigned with confidence. The DNA is TGTGCCAGCAGTTACTTGTGGGATGGAGATACGCAGTATTTT. This is translated as CASSYLWDGDTQYF.